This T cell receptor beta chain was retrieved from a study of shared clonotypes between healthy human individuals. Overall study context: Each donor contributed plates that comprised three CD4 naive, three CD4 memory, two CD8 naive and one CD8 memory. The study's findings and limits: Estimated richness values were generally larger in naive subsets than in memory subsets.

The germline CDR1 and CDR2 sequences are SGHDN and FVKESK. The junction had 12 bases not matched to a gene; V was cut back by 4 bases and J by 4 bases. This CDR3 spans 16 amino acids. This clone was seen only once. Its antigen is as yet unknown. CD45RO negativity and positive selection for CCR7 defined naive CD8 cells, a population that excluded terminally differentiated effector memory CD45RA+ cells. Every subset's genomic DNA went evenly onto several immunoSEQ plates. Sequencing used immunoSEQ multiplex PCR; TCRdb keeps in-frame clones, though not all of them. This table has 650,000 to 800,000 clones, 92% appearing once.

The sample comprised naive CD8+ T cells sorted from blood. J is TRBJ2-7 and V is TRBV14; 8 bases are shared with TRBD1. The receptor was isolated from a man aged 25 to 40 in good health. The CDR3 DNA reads TGTGCCAGCAGCCCTCGAAGACAGGGGTTAGGATACGAGCAGTACTTC. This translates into CASSPRRQGLGYEQYF.